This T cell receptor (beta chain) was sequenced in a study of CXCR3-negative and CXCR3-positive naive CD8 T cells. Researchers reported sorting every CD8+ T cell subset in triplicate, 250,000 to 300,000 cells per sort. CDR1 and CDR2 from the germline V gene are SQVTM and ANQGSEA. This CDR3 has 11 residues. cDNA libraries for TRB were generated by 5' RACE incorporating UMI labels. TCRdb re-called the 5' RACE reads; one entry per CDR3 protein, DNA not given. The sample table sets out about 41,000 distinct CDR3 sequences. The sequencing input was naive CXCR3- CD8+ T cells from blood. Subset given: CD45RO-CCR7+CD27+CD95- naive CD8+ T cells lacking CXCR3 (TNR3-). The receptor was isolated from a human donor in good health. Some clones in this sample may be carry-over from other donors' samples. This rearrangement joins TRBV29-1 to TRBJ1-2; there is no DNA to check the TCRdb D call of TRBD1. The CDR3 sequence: CSVIGGYGYTF.